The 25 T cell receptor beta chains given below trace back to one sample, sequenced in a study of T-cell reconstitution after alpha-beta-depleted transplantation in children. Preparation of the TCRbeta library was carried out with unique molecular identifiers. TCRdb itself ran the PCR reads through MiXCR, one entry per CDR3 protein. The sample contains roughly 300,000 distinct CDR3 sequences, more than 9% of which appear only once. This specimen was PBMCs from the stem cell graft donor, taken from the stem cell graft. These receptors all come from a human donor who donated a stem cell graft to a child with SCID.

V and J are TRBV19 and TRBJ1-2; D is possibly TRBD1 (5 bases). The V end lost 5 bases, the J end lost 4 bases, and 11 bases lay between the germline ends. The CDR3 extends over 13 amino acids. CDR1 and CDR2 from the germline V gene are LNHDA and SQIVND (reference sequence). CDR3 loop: CASSLTDLYGYTF. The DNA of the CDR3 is TGTGCCAGTAGTTTGACAGACCTCTATGGCTACACCTTC.

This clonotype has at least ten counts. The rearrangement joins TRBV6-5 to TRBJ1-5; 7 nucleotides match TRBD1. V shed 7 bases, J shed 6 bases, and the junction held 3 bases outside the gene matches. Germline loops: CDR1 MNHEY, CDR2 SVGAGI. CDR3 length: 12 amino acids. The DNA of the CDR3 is TGTGCCAGCAAGACAGGGCTTCAGCCCCAGCATTTT. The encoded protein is CASKTGLQPQHF.

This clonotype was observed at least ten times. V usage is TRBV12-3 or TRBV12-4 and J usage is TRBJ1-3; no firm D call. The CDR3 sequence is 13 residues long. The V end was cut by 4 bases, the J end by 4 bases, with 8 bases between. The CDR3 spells CASSSNAGNTIYF. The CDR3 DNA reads TGTGCCAGCAGTTCGAACGCAGGAAACACCATATATTTT.

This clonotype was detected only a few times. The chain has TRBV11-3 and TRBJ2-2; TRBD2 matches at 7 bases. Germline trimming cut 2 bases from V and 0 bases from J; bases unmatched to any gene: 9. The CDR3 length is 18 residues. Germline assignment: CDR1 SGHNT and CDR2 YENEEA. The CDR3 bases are TGTGCCAGCAGCTTATTTTCGTTGCGGGGGTCGAACACCGGGGAGCTGTTTTTT. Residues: CASSLFSLRGSNTGELFF.

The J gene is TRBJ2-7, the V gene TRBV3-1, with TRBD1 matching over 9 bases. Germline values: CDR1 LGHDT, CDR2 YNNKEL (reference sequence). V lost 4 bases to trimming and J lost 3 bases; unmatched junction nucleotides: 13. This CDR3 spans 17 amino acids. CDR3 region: CASSPSHAGQGIYEQYF. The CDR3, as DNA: TGTGCCAGCAGCCCCTCTCACGCGGGACAGGGTATCTACGAGCAGTACTTC.

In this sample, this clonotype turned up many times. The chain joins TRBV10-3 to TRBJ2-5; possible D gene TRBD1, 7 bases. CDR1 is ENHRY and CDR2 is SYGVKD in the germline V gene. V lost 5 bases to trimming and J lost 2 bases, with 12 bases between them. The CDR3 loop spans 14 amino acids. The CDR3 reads CAISPTGRQETQYF. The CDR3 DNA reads TGTGCCATCAGTCCGACAGGGAGGCAAGAGACCCAGTACTTC.

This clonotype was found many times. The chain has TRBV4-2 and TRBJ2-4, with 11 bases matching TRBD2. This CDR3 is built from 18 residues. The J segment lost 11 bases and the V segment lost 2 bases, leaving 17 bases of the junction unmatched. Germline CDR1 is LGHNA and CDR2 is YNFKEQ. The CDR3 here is CASSQSLAGGPDLGFQYF. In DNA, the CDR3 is TGTGCCAGCAGCCAATCCCTAGCGGGGGGCCCTGATCTAGGCTTTCAGTACTTC.

CDR3 DNA: TGTGCCAGCAGCTCAGGGATGCAGGGGTTGGTCGAAAAACTGTTTTTT. Protein product: CASSSGMQGLVEKLFF. The gene calls are TRBV7-1 and TRBJ1-4; a possible D gene is TRBD1 (6 bases). TRBV7-1 is annotated as an ORF whose role is uncertain. V was clipped by 1 base and J by 8 bases, with 17 bases between them. This CDR3 is 16 amino acids long.

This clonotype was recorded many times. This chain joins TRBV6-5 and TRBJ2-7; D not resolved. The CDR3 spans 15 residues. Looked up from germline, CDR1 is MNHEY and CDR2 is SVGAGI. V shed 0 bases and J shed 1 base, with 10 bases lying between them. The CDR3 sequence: CASSYSAGYSYEQYF. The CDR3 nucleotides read TGTGCCAGCAGTTACTCCGCCGGGTATTCCTACGAGCAGTACTTC.

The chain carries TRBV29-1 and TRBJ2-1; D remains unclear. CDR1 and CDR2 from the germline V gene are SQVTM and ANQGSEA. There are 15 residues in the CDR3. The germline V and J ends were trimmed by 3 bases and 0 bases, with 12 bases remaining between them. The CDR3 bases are TGCAGCGTTGAGCGGCCGGAGAGCTCCTACAATGAGCAGTTCTTC. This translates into CSVERPESSYNEQFF.

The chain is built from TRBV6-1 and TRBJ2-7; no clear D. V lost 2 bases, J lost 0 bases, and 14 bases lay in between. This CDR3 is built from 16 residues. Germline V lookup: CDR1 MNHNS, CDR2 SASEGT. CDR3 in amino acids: CASSERLRRTSYEQYF. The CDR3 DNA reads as TGTGCCAGCAGTGAAAGATTGAGGCGGACCTCCTACGAGCAGTACTTC.

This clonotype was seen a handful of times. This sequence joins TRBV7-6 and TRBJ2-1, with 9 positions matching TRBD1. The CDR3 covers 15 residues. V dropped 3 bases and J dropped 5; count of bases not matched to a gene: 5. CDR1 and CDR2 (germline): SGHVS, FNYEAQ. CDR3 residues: CASSFVQGANNEQFF. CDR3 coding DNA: TGTGCCAGCAGCTTTGTACAGGGGGCAAACAATGAGCAGTTCTTC.

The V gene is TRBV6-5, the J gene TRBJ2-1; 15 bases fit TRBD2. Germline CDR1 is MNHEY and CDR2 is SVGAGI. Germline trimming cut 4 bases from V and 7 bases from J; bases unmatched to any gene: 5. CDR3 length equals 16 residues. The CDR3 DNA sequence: TGTGCCAGCAGTTTCCGGACTAGCGGGGGGGCGAATGAGCAGTTCTTC. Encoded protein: CASSFRTSGGANEQFF.

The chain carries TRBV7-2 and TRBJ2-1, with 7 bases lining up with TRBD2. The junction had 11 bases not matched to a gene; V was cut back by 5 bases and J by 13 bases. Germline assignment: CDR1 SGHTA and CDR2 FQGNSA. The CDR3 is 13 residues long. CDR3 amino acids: CASSLPQRGVQFF. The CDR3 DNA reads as TGTGCCAGCAGCCTCCCCCAGCGGGGTGTCCAGTTCTTC.

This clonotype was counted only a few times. CDR3 nucleotides: TGCGCCAGCAGCCCCCGGGACAGGTTTGCGGAGACCCAGTACTTC. Protein product: CASSPRDRFAETQYF. This chain links TRBV5-1 with TRBJ2-5; 8 bases are a match to TRBD1. V lost 4 bases and J lost 5; bases outside the gene matches: 10. The CDR3 has 15 amino acids. Germline V gene sequence: CDR1 SGHRS, CDR2 YFSETQ.

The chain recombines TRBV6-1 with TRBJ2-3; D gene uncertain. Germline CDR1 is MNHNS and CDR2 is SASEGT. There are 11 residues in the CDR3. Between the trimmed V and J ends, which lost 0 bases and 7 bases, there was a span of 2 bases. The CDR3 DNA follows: TGTGCCAGCAGTGAAGCAAATACGCAGTATTTT. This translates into CASSEANTQYF.

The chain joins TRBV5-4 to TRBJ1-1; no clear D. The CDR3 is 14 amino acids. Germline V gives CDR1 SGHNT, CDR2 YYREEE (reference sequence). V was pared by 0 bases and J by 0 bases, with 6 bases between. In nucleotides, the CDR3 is TGTGCCAGCAGCTTGGGATACATGAACACTGAAGCTTTCTTT. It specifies CASSLGYMNTEAFF.

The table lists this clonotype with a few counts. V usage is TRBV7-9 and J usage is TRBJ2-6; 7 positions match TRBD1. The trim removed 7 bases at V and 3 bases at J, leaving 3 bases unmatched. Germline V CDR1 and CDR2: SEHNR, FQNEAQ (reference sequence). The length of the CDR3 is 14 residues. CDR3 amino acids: CASIGGFGANVLTF. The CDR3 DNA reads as TGTGCCAGCATAGGGGGCTTTGGGGCCAACGTCCTGACTTTC.

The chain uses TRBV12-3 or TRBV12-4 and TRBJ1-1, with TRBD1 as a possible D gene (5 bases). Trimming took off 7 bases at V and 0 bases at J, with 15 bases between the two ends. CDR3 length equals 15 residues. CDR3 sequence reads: CASTPDRPMNTEAFF. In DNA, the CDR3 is TGTGCCAGCACTCCTGACAGACCGATGAACACTGAAGCTTTCTTT.

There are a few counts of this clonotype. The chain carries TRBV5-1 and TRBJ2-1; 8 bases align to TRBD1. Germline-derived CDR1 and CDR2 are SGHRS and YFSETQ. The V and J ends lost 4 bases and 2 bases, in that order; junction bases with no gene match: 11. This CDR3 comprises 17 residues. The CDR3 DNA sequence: TGCGCCAGCAGCCTCCCTCGAGACAGGGGAACCTACAATGAGCAGTTCTTC. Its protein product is CASSLPRDRGTYNEQFF.

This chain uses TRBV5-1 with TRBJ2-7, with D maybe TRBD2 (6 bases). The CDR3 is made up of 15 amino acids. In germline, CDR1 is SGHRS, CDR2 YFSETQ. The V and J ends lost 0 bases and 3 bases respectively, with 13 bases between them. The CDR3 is CASSLDRTISYEQYF. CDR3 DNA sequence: TGCGCCAGCAGCTTGGATCGGACTATAAGCTACGAGCAGTACTTC.

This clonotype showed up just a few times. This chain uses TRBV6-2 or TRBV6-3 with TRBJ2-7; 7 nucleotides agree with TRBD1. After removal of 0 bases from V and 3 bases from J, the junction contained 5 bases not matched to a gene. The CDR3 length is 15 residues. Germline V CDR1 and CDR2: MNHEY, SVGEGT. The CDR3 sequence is CASSYSGQEIYEQYF. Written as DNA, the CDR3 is TGTGCCAGCAGTTACTCAGGACAGGAGATCTACGAGCAGTACTTC.

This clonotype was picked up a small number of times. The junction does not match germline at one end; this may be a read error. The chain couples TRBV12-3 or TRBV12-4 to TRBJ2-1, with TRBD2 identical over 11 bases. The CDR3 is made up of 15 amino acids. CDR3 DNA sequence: TGTGCCAGCAGCTTAGCGGGGGGGCGTCCTAATGAGCAGTTCTTC. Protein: CASSLAGGRPNEQFF.

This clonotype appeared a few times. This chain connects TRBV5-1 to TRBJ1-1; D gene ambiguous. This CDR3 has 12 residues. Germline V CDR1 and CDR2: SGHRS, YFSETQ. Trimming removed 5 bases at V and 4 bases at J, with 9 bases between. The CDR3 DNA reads TGCGCCAGCAGAGATCCAGGCACTGAAGCTTTCTTT. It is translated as CASRDPGTEAFF.

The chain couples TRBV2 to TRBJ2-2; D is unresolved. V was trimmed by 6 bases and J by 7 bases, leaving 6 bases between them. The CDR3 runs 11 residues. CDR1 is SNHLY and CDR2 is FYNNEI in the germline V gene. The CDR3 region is CASRGGGELFF. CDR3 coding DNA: TGTGCCAGCAGGGGCGGCGGGGAGCTGTTTTTT.